The TCR beta chain under discussion was sequenced for a study of response to subunit inactivated influenza vaccine. From the RT-PCR reads, TCRdb called clonotypes with MiXCR, one entry per CDR3 protein. Of roughly 520,000 distinct CDR3 sequences in the sample, 25% were seen once. This receptor was taken from a man between 50 and 59 years old who received an inactivated influenza vaccine. This specimen consisted of CD4+ T cells sorted from PBMCs, obtained 4 to 6 days after vaccination.

In nucleotides, the CDR3 is TGTGCCAGCAGCTTAAGGACTAGCGGGGGGTCAGCTTCAGATACGCAGTATTTT. It yields the protein CASSLRTSGGSASDTQYF. The V and J genes are TRBV11-2 and TRBJ2-3, with TRBD2 identical over 14 bases. CDR1 is SGHAT and CDR2 is FQNNGV in the germline V gene. The CDR3 has 18 amino acids. The V segment lost 2 bases and the J segment 4 bases; nucleotides outside the gene matches: 8.